This T cell receptor beta chain was documented in a study of shared clonotypes between healthy human individuals. TCRdb's table, derived via immunoSEQ multiplex PCR, lists solely in-frame clones and lacks some. The repertoire consists of 2,500,000 or so clones, with over 85% occurring once and the leading ten covering about 0.34%. Donation came from healthy HIV-negative adults that had no recent acute infections or vaccinations. The source material was naive CD4+ T cells from PBMCs. Noted subset: CD45RA+ positively selected. This sequence originates from a man younger than 35 in good health. Some clones in this sample may be carry-over from other donors' samples.

Here the CDR3 DNA reads TGTGCCAGCAACCGACTAGCGGTCCCCTACGAGCAGTACTTC. Its translation is CASNRLAVPYEQYF. This rearrangement joins TRBV6-1 to TRBJ2-7; 9 bases map to TRBD2. The J segment lost 2 bases and the V segment lost 7 bases, leaving 6 bases of the junction unmatched. The CDR3 length is 14 residues. Germline V lookup: CDR1 MNHNS, CDR2 SASEGT.